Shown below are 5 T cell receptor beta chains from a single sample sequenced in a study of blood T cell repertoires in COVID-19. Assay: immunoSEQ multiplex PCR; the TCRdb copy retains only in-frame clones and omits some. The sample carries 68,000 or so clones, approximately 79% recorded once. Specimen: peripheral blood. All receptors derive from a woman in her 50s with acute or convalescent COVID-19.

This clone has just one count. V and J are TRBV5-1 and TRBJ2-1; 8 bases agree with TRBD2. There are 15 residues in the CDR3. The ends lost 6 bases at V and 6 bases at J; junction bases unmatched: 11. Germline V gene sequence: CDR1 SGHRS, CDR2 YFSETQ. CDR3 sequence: CASMKYGGVRNEQFF. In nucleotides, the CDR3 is TGCGCCAGCATGAAGTACGGGGGGGTTCGCAATGAGCAGTTCTTC. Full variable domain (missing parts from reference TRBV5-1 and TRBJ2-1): KAGVTQTPRYLIKTRGQQVTLSCSPISGHRSVSWYQQTPGQGLQFLFEYFSETQRNKGNFPGRFSGRQFSNSRSEMNVSTLELGDSALYLCASMKYGGVRNEQFFGPGTRLTVL.

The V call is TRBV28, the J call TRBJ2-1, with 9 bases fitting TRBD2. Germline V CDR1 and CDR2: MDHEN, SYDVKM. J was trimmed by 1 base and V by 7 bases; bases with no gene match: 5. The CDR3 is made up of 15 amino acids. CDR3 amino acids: CASMREGLSYNEQFF. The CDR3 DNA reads TGTGCCAGCATGCGGGAGGGCCTATCCTACAATGAGCAGTTCTTC.

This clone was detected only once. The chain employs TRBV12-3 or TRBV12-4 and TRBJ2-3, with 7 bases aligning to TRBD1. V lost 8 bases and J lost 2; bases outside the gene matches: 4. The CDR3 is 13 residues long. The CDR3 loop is CASRDSNTDTQYF. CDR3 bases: TGTGCCAGCCGGGACAGCAACACAGATACGCAGTATTTT.

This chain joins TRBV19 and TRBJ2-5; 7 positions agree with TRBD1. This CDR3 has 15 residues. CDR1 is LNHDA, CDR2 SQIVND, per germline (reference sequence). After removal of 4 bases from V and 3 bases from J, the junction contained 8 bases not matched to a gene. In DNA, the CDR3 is TGTGCCAGTAGTACCCTAGACAGGGACGAAGAGACCCAGTACTTC. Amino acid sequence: CASSTLDRDEETQYF.

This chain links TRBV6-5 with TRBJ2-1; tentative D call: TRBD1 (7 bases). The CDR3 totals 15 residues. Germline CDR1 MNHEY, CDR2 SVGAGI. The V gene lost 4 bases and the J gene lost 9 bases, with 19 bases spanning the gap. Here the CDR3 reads CASSWREQGLAEQFF. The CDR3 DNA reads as TGTGCCAGCAGTTGGAGGGAACAGGGGTTAGCTGAGCAGTTCTTC.